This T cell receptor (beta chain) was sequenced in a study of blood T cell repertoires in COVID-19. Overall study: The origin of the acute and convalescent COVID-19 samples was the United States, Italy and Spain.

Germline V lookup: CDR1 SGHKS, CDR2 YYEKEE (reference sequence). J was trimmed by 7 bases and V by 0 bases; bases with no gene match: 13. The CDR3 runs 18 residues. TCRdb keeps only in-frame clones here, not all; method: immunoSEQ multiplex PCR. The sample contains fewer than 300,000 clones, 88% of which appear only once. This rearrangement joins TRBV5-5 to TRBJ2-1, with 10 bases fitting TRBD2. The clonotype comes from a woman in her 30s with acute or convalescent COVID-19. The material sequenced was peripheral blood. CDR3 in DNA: TGTGCCAGCAGCTTGGCCTTCGAGGCTAGCGGGAGACGAAATGAGCAGTTCTTC. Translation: CASSLAFEASGRRNEQFF.